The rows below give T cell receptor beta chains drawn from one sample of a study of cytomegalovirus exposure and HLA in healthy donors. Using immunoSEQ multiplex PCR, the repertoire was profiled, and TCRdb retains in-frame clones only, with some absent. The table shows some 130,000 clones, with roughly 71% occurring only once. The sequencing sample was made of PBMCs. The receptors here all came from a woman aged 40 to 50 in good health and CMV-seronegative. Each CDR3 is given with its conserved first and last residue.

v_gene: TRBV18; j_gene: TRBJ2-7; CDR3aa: CASSPQGSGEQYF
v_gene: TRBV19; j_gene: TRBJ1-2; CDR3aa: CAPEWGPDYGYTF
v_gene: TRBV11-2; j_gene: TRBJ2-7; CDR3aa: CASSLTGDEQYF
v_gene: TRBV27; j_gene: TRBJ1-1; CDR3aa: CASSLQGDTEAFF
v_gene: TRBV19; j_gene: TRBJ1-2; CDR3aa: CASSIGDRYPANYGYTF
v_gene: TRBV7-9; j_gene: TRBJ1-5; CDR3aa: CASSLTAQPQHF
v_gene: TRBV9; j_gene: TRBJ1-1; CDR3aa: CASSAGDRGWTEAFF
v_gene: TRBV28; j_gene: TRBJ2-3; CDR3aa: CASSFLIGGERVPFGTDTQYF
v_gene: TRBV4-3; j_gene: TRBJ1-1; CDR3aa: CASSHLGQGSEAFF
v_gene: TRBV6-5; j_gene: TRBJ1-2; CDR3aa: CASSYSVGQNYGYTF
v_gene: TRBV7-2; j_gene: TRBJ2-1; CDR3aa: CASSSLAGGRGEQFF
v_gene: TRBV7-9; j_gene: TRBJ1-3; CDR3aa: CASSEQARSGNTIYF
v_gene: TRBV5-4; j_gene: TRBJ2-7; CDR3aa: CASSDTRGGYEQYF
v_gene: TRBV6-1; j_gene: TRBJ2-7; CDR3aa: CASSLTGTGAYEQYF
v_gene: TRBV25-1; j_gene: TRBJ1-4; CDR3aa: CASSEGGGRPNEKLFF
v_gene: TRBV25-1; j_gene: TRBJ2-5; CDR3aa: CASSEYISASETQYF
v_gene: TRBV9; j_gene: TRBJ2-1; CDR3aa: CASSVAGQGDNEQFF
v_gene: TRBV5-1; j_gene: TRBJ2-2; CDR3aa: CASEETGFGSGELFF
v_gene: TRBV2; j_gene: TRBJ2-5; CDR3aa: CASRGQAQETQYF
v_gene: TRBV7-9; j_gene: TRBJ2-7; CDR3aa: CASSSYSYEQYF
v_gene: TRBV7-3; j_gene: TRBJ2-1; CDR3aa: CASSTNRDRGANEQFF
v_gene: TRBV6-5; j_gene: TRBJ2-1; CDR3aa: CASSGTRYNEQFF
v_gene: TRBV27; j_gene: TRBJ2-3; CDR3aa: CASRNPGSTDTQYF